These T cell receptor beta chains were read from a single sample in a study of long-term antiretroviral therapy in people with HIV. Profiling relied on immunoSEQ multiplex PCR, and the TCRdb table lists in-frame clones only, not all of them. Among under 15,000 clones, about 88% were seen once, and the ten largest hold roughly a fifth. Here the sequenced sample was unsorted PBMCs, taken 2.1 years after starting antiretroviral therapy. The origin of the receptors is a middle-aged woman with HIV. Each CDR3 is given with its conserved first and last residue. A D gene is named only where the DNA matches it firmly. The size of a clone is reported for some rows only, either as once, few or many, or as a class for expanded clones.

V,J,D,size,DNA,CDR3
TRBV5-1,TRBJ1-2,TRBD1,few,TGCGCCAGCAGCCCCGGGACAGCCCGGACTAACTATGGCTACACCTTC,CASSPGTARTNYGYTF
TRBV5-5,TRBJ2-7,TRBD1,.,TGTGCCAGCAGCTTTGGGACAGGGGGCTACGAGCAGTACTTC,CASSFGTGGYEQYF
TRBV29-1,TRBJ1-2,TRBD1,.,TGCAGCGTTGAACTACAGGGGCGAGGCTACACCTTC,CSVELQGRGYTF
TRBV30,TRBJ1-1,.,.,TGTGCCTGGAGTGTATCGGGCCGACGCGGGTGGAACACTGAAGCTTTCTTT,CAWSVSGRRGWNTEAFF
TRBV6-5,TRBJ1-2,.,.,TGTGCCAGCAGTTACGACAGCTATGGCTACACCTTC,CASSYDSYGYTF
TRBV27,TRBJ2-4,.,.,TGTGCCAGCAGTTTTTCCCCAATTCAGTACTTC,CASSFSPIQYF
TRBV11-2,TRBJ2-5,.,.,TGTGCCAGCCACCCGGGTGGGCGGGGCCAAGAGACCCAGTACTTC,CASHPGGRGQETQYF
TRBV5-1,TRBJ2-1,TRBD1,once,TGCGCCAGCAGCGAGGGACAGGGGGCTTTTTACAATGAGCAGTTCTTC,CASSEGQGAFYNEQFF
TRBV19,TRBJ1-5,.,.,TGTGCCAGTAGTTATGATGACAATCAGCCCCAGCATTTT,CASSYDDNQPQHF
TRBV18,TRBJ2-7,TRBD2,.,TGTGCCAGCTCACTGTATAGCGGGGAGACCTACGAGCAGTACTTC,CASSLYSGETYEQYF
TRBV6-5,TRBJ1-2,.,.,TGTGCCAGCAGTTACGGGACACGCGATAACTATGGCTACACCTTC,CASSYGTRDNYGYTF
TRBV13,TRBJ2-5,TRBD2,once,TGTGCCAGCAGCTCTACTAGCGGGGGGATAGGAGAGACCCAGTACTTC,CASSSTSGGIGETQYF
TRBV7-2,TRBJ2-2,.,.,TGTGCCAGCAGTTTCAGGAAAACCGGGGAGCTGTTTTTT,CASSFRKTGELFF